These 4 T cell receptor beta chains came from one sample sequenced in a study of prognosis after radiotherapy for stage I lung cancer. CDR3 of TCR beta was amplified from genomic DNA via a two-round multiplex PCR. Primers targeting each individual TRBV and TRBJ gene were applied in first-round PCR. TCRdb re-analysed the multiplex PCR reads in MiXCR, keeping a single row per CDR3 protein. The sample includes around 30,000 distinct CDR3 sequences, roughly 30% of them seen just once. The input for sequencing was PBMCs, taken before or after stereotactic body radiation therapy (not recorded which). The receptors here all came from a donor aged 50 or older with non-small cell lung cancer.

This clonotype was picked up many times. The chain has TRBV15 and TRBJ1-3; D unclear. V was cut by 4 bases and J by 0 bases, with 10 bases left in between. The CDR3 extends over 15 amino acids. The germline V gene encodes CDR1 LNHNV and CDR2 YYDKDF (reference sequence). The DNA for the CDR3 is TGTGCCACCAGCAAAGAGACCGGCTCTGGAAACACCATATATTTT. Translated, it gives CATSKETGSGNTIYF.

This clonotype has at least ten counts. The chain carries TRBV2 and TRBJ2-5; tentatively, D is TRBD2 (6 bases). The CDR3 totals 14 residues. Trimming stripped 5 bases from V and 4 bases from J, with 14 bases between. The germline V gene encodes CDR1 SNHLY and CDR2 FYNNEI. CDR3 sequence: CASSLGAEGETQYF. CDR3 in DNA: TGTGCCAGCAGTCTCGGGGCGGAGGGAGAGACCCAGTACTTC.

In its sample, this clonotype was seen many times. The junction departs from the called germline gene at one end, perhaps through a read error. The chain couples TRBV2 to TRBJ1-6; tentatively, D is TRBD1 (5 bases). Germline V CDR1 and CDR2: SNHLY, FYNNEI. This CDR3 comprises 17 residues. In nucleotides, the CDR3 is TGTGCCAACAGTGTGGGGCAGTCGAACTCCTATAATTCACCCCTCCACTTT. This encodes CANSVGQSNSYNSPLHF.

This clonotype was found many times. CDR3: CASSLISGFIGYTF. In DNA form, the CDR3 reads TGTGCCAGCAGCTTAATCTCGGGGTTTATTGGCTACACCTTC. The V gene is TRBV7-9, the J gene TRBJ1-2; D is unclear. V gave up 2 bases and J gave up 7 bases, with 14 bases separating them. This CDR3 is built from 14 residues. Germline CDR1 reads SEHNR; CDR2 reads FQNEAQ (reference sequence). The full variable domain, in which reference TRBV7-9 and TRBJ1-2 provide the parts outside the CDR3, is DTGVSQNPRHKITKRGQNVTFRCDPISEHNRLYWYRQTLGQGPEFLTYFQNEAQLEKSRLLSDRFSAERPKGSFSTLEIQRTEQGDSAMYLCASSLISGFIGYTFGSGTRLTVV.